The table lists the clone carrying this TCR beta chain with a few counts. This sample is drawn from a study of blood T cell repertoires in COVID-19. In the study overall: Acute and convalescent COVID-19 specimens originated in the United States, Italy and Spain. From T cells, B-cell-depleted T cells, or PBMCs came the material, which was cDNA or gDNA.

Per the original data handling: It was from reference gene primer amplification that nucleated cell counts were estimated. Sequencing was performed with immunoSEQ multiplex PCR; in TCRdb, only in-frame clones are kept and a portion is missing. That table furnishes V, J and clone size, whereas the DNA furnished D and trimming. This sample carries 100,000 to 120,000 clones, 88% of them seen once, and the ten largest clones take 3% to 3.5%. V was trimmed by 2 bases and J by 1 base, leaving 12 bases between them. This CDR3 region has 16 residues. The germline V gene encodes CDR1 MNHEY and CDR2 SVGAGI. The TCR originated in a woman aged 45-59 years with acute or convalescent COVID-19. The specimen sequenced was peripheral blood. The rearrangement joins TRBV6-5 to TRBJ2-4; possible D gene TRBD2, 5 bases. The CDR3: CASSYHGKDAKNIQYF. CDR3 coding DNA: TGTGCCAGCAGTTACCACGGGAAGGACGCCAAAAACATTCAGTACTTC.